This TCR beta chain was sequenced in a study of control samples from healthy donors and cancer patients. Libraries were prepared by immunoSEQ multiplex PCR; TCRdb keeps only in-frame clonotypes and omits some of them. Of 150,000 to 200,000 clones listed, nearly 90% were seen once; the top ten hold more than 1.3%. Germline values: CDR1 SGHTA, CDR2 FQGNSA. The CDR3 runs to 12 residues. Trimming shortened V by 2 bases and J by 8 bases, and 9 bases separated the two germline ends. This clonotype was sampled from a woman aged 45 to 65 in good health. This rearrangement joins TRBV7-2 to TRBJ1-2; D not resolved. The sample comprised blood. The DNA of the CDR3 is TGTGCCAGCAGCTTAAAAGGGAGAGGCTACACCTTC. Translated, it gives CASSLKGRGYTF. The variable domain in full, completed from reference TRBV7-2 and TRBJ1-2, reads GAGVSQSPSNKVTEKGKDVELRCDPISGHTALYWYRQSLGQGLEFLIYFQGNSAPDKSGLPSDRFSAERTGGSVSTLTIQRTQQEDSAVYLCASSLKGRGYTFGSGTRLTVV.